This TCR beta chain is drawn from a study of TIL therapy for anti-PD-1-resistant metastatic lung cancer. This CDR3 spans 15 amino acids. Germline values: CDR1 MRHNA, CDR2 SNTAGT. J lost 3 bases, V lost 8 bases, and 11 bases had no gene match. The immunoSEQ assay was v3. Produced via immunoSEQ multiplex PCR; TCRdb's table is partial and in-frame only. The sample contains tens of thousands of clones, around 86% of which appear only once. The time point was: pre-treatment sample, taken before nivolumab and TIL therapy. The sequencing here drew on blood, taken at baseline. The V and J genes are TRBV6-4 and TRBJ2-3; 7 bases are shared with TRBD1. This sequence was found in a person aged 25 to 80 with non-small cell lung cancer. The CDR3 reads CASRQDRASTDTQYF. The CDR3 nucleotides read TGTGCCAGCCGCCAAGACAGGGCTAGTACAGATACGCAGTATTTT.